This is a list of T cell receptor beta chains from one sample in a study of blood T cell repertoires in COVID-19. Method: immunoSEQ multiplex PCR; TCRdb's copy keeps in-frame clones and lacks some. This repertoire shows about 300,000 clones, approximately 85% found once; its top ten account for approximately 8.8%. The material sequenced was peripheral blood. Receptors were obtained from a man between 18 and 29 years old with active or convalescent COVID-19. CDR3s include the opening cysteine and the closing phenylalanine or tryptophan. D genes are given only for firm matches. The size entry is marked missing in some rows and otherwise reads once, few, many or a size class.

>TRBJ2-7|TRBV6-5|-|TRBD1
CASRPTGQGYEQYF
TGTGCCAGCAGACCCACGGGACAGGGTTACGAGCAGTACTTC
>TRBJ2-3|TRBV7-2|-|-
CASSLTRWGEVDTQYF
TGTGCCAGCAGCTTAACGAGGTGGGGGGAGGTAGATACGCAGTATTTT
>TRBJ2-2|TRBV19|once|-
CASSVYTGELFF
TGTGCCAGTAGCGTATACACCGGGGAGCTGTTTTTT
>TRBJ2-7|TRBV27|once|-
CASSLPGYEQYF
TGTGCCAGCAGTTTACCAGGGTACGAGCAGTACTTC
>TRBJ2-5|TRBV11-3|-|TRBD2
CASSLGSGAQETQYF
TGTGCCAGCAGCTTGGGTAGCGGGGCCCAAGAGACCCAGTACTTC
>TRBJ1-4|TRBV13|-|TRBD1
CASSGTGGGRSEKLFF
TGTGCCAGCAGCGGGACAGGGGGGGGTCGTAGTGAAAAACTGTTTTTT
>TRBJ2-7|TRBV27|-|-
CASAPGLRTYEQYF
TGTGCCTCGGCGCCGGGACTTAGGACCTACGAGCAGTACTTC
>TRBJ2-5|TRBV7-9|-|-
CASNYDRSQETQYF
TGTGCCAGCAATTATGACAGATCCCAAGAGACCCAGTACTTC
>TRBJ1-1|TRBV3-1/TRBV3-2|-|-
CASSLPDSEAFF
TGTGCCAGCAGCCTCCCGGACAGTGAAGCTTTCTTT
>TRBJ1-6|TRBV19|-|-
CASRSTNTPWTSNSPLHF
TGTGCCAGTAGGTCCACCAATACCCCTTGGACTTCTAATTCACCCCTCCACTTT
>TRBJ2-3|TRBV5-1|-|TRBD2
CASSLPGGSNTQYF
TGCGCCAGCAGCTTGCCCGGGGGGAGTAATACGCAGTATTTT
>TRBJ1-2|TRBV6-4|-|-
CASSAGFNYGYTF
TGTGCCAGCAGTGCAGGATTTAACTATGGCTACACCTTC
>TRBJ1-3|TRBV5-4|-|-
CASSWAGISGNTIYF
TGTGCCAGCAGCTGGGCAGGGATCTCTGGAAACACCATATATTTT
>TRBJ2-7|TRBV27|many|TRBD1
CASSLIRQGLSYEQYF
TGTGCCAGCAGTCTAATTAGACAGGGGCTCTCCTACGAGCAGTACTTC
>TRBJ1-2|TRBV29-1|few|-
CSVVRGEWGYTF
TGCAGCGTTGTACGGGGGGAGTGGGGCTACACCTTC
>TRBJ2-3|TRBV19|-|-
CASSIGLARTDTQYF
TGTGCCAGTAGTATTGGGCTAGCTCGCACAGATACGCAGTATTTT
>TRBJ1-1|TRBV7-6|-|TRBD1
CASSTIQGATEAFF
TGTGCCAGCAGCACGATACAGGGGGCAACTGAAGCTTTCTTT
>TRBJ1-6|TRBV15|-|-
CATSRAGVGHSPLHF
TGTGCCACCAGCAGGGCAGGGGTCGGGCATTCACCCCTCCACTTT
>TRBJ2-3|TRBV9|-|-
CASSGPREGGNTDTQYF
TGTGCCAGCAGCGGACCTAGAGAGGGCGGGAACACAGATACGCAGTATTTT